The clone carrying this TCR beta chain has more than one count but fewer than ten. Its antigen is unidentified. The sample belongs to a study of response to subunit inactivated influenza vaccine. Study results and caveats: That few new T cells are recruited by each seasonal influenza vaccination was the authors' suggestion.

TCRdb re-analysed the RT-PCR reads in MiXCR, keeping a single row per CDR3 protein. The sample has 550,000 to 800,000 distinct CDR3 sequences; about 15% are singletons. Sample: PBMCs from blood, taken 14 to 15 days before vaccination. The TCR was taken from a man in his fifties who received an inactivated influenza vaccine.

CDR3 residues: CASSLETSGTIEQYF. The CDR3 nucleotides read TGTGCCAGCAGTTTAGAGACTAGCGGGACAATCGAGCAGTACTTC. V and J are TRBV12-3 or TRBV12-4 and TRBJ2-7, with 11 nucleotides matching TRBD2. The CDR3 consists of 15 residues. J lost 6 bases, V lost 1 base, and 5 bases had no gene match.